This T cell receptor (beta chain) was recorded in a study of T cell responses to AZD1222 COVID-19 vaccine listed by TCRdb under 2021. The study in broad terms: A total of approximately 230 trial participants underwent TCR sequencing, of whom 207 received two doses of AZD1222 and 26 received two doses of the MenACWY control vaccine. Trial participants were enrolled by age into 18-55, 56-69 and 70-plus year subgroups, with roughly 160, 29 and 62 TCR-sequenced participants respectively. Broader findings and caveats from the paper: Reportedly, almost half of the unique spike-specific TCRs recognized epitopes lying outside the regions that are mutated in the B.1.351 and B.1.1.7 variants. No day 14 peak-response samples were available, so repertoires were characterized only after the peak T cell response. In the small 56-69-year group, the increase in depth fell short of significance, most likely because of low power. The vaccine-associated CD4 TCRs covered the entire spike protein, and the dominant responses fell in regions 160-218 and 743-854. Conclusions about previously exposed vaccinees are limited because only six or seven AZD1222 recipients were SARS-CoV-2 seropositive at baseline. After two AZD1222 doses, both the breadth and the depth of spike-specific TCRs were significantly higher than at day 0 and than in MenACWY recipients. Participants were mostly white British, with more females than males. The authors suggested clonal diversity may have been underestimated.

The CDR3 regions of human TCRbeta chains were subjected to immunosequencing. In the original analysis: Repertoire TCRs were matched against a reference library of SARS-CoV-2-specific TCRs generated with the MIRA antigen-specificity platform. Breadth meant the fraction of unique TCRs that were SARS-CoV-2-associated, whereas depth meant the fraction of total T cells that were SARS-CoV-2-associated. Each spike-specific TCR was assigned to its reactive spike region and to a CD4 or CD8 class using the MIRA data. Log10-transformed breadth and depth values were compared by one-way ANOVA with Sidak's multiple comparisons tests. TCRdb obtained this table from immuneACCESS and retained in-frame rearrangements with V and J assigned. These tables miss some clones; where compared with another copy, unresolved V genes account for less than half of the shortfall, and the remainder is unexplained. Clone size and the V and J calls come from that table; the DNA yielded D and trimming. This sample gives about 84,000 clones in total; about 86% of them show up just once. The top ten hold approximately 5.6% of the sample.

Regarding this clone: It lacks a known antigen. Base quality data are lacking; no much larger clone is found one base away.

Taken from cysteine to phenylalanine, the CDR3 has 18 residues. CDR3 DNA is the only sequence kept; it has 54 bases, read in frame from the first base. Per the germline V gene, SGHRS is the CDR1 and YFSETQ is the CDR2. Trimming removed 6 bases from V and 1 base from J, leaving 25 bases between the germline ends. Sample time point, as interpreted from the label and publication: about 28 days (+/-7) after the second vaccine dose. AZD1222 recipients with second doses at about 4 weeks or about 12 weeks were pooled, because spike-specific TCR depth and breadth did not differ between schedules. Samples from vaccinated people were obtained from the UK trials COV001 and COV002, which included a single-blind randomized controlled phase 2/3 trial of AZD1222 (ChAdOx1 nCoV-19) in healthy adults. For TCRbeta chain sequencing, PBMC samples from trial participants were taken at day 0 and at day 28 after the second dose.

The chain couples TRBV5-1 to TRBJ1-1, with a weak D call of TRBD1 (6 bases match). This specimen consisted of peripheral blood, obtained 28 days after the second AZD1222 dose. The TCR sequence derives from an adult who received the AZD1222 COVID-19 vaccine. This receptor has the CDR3 CASKPGGASVEWNTEAFF. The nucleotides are TGCGCCAGCAAGCCCGGGGGGGCCTCCGTGGAGTGGAACACTGAAGCTTTCTTT.